Listed here is a single TCR beta chain. 60 Vbeta and 13 Jbeta primers were used in PCR. Sequencing was performed with immunoSEQ multiplex PCR; in TCRdb, only in-frame clones are kept and a portion is missing. The table lists almost 200,000 clones, 75% to 85% of them singletons. This specimen comes from a study of cytomegalovirus exposure and HLA in healthy donors. Study information: An early data release held approximately 80 million unique TCRs from HLA-typed donors.

This CDR3 is 15 amino acids long. The germline V gene has CDR1 ENHRY and CDR2 SYGVKD. The J segment lost 2 bases and the V segment lost 0 bases, leaving 2 bases of the junction unmatched. At sampling all donors were nominally healthy, likely with unrecorded immune exposures. V is TRBV10-3 and J is TRBJ2-3; 7 nucleotides align to TRBD2. This sequence was found in a woman aged 45-65 years in good health and CMV-seronegative. The source material was PBMCs. CDR3 sequence: CAISESGTTTDTQYF. In nucleotides, the CDR3 is TGTGCCATCAGTGAGTCCGGGACTACCACAGATACGCAGTATTTT.